This TCR beta chain is drawn from a study of T-cell memory formation after mild COVID-19. CDR3 size: 13 residues. V was trimmed by 0 bases and J by 5 bases, leaving 7 bases between them. Germline-derived CDR1 and CDR2 are MGHRA and YSYEKL. Each CDR3 protein gets one entry after TCRdb re-called the 5' RACE reads with MiXCR. The sample consists of a few hundred thousand distinct CDR3 sequences, roughly 17% of them appearing once. This receptor was obtained from a man aged 18 to 30 who had mild COVID-19 (a few samples of this study predate the infection). Cell type and time point are not known. Sequencing was performed on PBMCs or a T cell subset sorted from them (not recorded which). The gene calls are TRBV4-1 and TRBJ2-5, with D unresolved. CDR3 residues: CASSQEEGETQYF. The CDR3 region has the DNA TGCGCCAGCAGCCAAGAAGAAGGGGAGACCCAGTACTTC.